These 27 T cell receptor beta chains originate from one sample sequenced in a study of PD-1 blockade in classical Hodgkin lymphoma. Brentuximab vedotin exposure varied among the patients, all of whom had relapsed after autologous stem cell transplantation. Method: immunoSEQ multiplex PCR; TCRdb's copy keeps in-frame clones and lacks some. The top ten clones hold roughly 16% of a sample with 45,000 to 55,000 clones, 81% of them seen once. This specimen consisted of peripheral blood mononuclear cells (PBMCs), obtained at baseline. All receptors come from a human donor with classical Hodgkin lymphoma.

The rearrangement uses TRBV5-4 and TRBJ2-5; 7 bases fit TRBD2. Germline-derived CDR1 and CDR2 are SGHNT and YYREEE (reference sequence). Losses at the gene ends were 4 bases for V and 1 base for J; bases not matched to a gene: 10. The CDR3 runs 16 residues. DNA of the CDR3: TGTGCCAGCAGCCCGGGCGCGGGAGTGGGCCAAGAGACCCAGTACTTC. It specifies CASSPGAGVGQETQYF.

Points on this clone: This may come from a read error, since a much larger clone is one base off. V is TRBV10-3 and J is TRBJ1-1, with unresolved D. V was cut by 7 bases and J by 1 base, with 7 bases left in between. This CDR3 contains 12 residues. Germline V gene data show CDR1 as ENHRY and CDR2 as SYGVKD. The chain's CDR3 is CAITGRNTEAFF. Written as DNA, the CDR3 is TGTGCCATCACAGGACGGAACACTGAAGCTTTCTTT.

V usage is TRBV19 and J usage is TRBJ2-1, with TRBD2 as a possible D gene (5 bases). The CDR3 is made up of 15 amino acids. Germline V CDR1 and CDR2: LNHDA, SQIVND (reference sequence). V was pared by 4 bases and J by 2 bases, with 12 bases between. This chain's CDR3 is CASSKVGDPYNEQFF. CDR3 DNA: TGTGCCAGTAGTAAGGTGGGAGACCCCTACAATGAGCAGTTCTTC.

The V gene is TRBV4-3, the J gene TRBJ2-1; 10 bases map to TRBD2. The CDR3 totals 14 residues. Unmatched junction bases numbered 5, after V lost 8 bases and J lost 4 bases. Germline V gives CDR1 LGHNA, CDR2 YSLEER. CDR3 amino acids: CASQAGGPYNEQFF. DNA for the CDR3: TGCGCCAGCCAAGCGGGAGGGCCTTACAATGAGCAGTTCTTC.

J is TRBJ1-2 and V is TRBV19; D may be TRBD1 (5 bases). This CDR3 contains 15 residues. The germline gives CDR1 LNHDA, CDR2 SQIVND (reference sequence). V lost 7 bases, J lost 4 bases, and 19 bases lay in between. CDR3 sequence reads: CASTPGKAGGYGYTF. The CDR3, as DNA: TGTGCCAGTACCCCTGGGAAAGCCGGGGGCTATGGCTACACCTTC.

The V and J genes are TRBV15 and TRBJ2-1; unclear D gene. CDR1 is LNHNV and CDR2 is YYDKDF in the germline V gene (reference sequence). This CDR3 is 12 amino acids long. The V and J ends lost 9 bases and 5 bases respectively, with 11 bases between them. The CDR3 DNA reads TGTGCCACAGCCCTTGCCCACAATGAGCAGTTCTTC. Protein: CATALAHNEQFF. Filled out from reference TRBV15 and TRBJ2-1, the complete variable domain reads DAMVIQNPRYQVTQFGKPVTLSCSQTLNHNVMYWYQQKSSQAPKLLFHYYDKDFNNEADTPDNFQSRRPNTSFCFLDIRSPGLGDTAMYLCATALAHNEQFFGPGTRLTVL.

To note about this clone: The DNA is omitted, as the CDR3 cannot be located on it reliably, and the CDR3 follows TCRdb's listing. The chain links TRBV21-1 to TRBJ2-7; the table's TRBD2 call for D was not verified on the DNA. TRBV21-1 is an annotated pseudogene. The CDR3 is made up of 20 amino acids, end residues included. The CDR3 reads CASSKEGGWASGSRTYEQYV.

J is TRBJ2-1 and V is TRBV7-8, with no clear D. Germline-derived CDR1 and CDR2 are SGHVS and FQNEAQ. The V end was cut by 3 bases, the J end by 2 bases, with 11 bases between. The CDR3 runs to 15 residues. The CDR3 bases are TGTGCCAGCAGCTTGATGCGGAACGCCTACAATGAGCAGTTCTTC. Amino acid sequence: CASSLMRNAYNEQFF.

V usage is TRBV10-1 and J usage is TRBJ2-3; D may be TRBD1 (5 bases). The CDR3 consists of 13 residues. From germline, CDR1 is WNHNN and CDR2 SYGVQD (reference sequence). V was cut by 2 bases and J by 3 bases, with 6 bases left in between. CDR3 nucleotide sequence: TGCGCCAGCAGTGAGACAGGAACAGATACGCAGTATTTT. Translation gives CASSETGTDTQYF.

The chain employs TRBV7-8 and TRBJ2-7; D unresolved. Germline CDR1 and CDR2: SGHVS and FQNEAQ. This CDR3 comprises 14 residues. Trimming removed 4 bases from V and 3 bases from J, with 13 bases in between. CDR3 nucleotide sequence: TGTGCCAGCAGCTCGACCCGGGTCCTCTACGAGCAGTACTTC. Translating it yields CASSSTRVLYEQYF.

This clone has a handful of counts. J is TRBJ1-3 and V is TRBV18; weak D call: TRBD1 (6 bases). Germline V lookup: CDR1 KGHSH, CDR2 LQKENI. V gave up 2 bases and J gave up 0 bases, with 8 bases separating them. The CDR3 has 15 amino acids. CDR3 in DNA: TGTGCCAGCTCACCAGGACAGAGCTCTGGAAACACCATATATTTT. It codes for CASSPGQSSGNTIYF.

This clone showed up just once. The chain has TRBV4-1 and TRBJ1-5; no clear D gene. CDR1 is MGHRA, CDR2 YSYEKL, per germline. Trimming shortened V by 1 base and J by 7 bases, and 11 bases separated the two germline ends. The CDR3 totals 14 residues. The CDR3 spells CASSQGGLRQPQHF. CDR3 DNA: TGCGCCAGCAGCCAAGGAGGGTTGCGGCAGCCCCAGCATTTT.

This clone has just one count. This sequence joins TRBV5-1 and TRBJ2-7; TRBD1 aligns across 10 bases. The CDR3 loop spans 14 amino acids. CDR1 SGHRS and CDR2 YFSETQ come from the germline V gene. V shed 0 bases and J 6 bases; nucleotides not matched to a gene: 3. The DNA of the CDR3 is TGCGCCAGCAGCTTGGGTGACAGGGGGCGCGAGCAGTACTTC. It yields the protein CASSLGDRGREQYF.

The CDR3 bases are TGTGCCAGCAGCGTAAGGGGGATCCCTGGAAACACCATATATTTT. Amino acids: CASSVRGIPGNTIYF. V usage is TRBV7-9 and J usage is TRBJ1-3, with TRBD1 as a possible D gene (6 bases). Trimming left V 5 bases short and J 2 bases short, with 13 bases between. In germline, CDR1 is SEHNR, CDR2 FQNEAQ (reference sequence). The CDR3 runs to 15 residues. Full variable domain (missing parts from reference TRBV7-9 and TRBJ1-3): DTGVSQNPRHKITKRGQNVTFRCDPISEHNRLYWYRQTLGQGPEFLTYFQNEAQLEKSRLLSDRFSAERPKGSFSTLEIQRTEQGDSAMYLCASSVRGIPGNTIYFGEGSWLTVV.

The rearrangement uses TRBV25-1 and TRBJ2-1; D uncertain. This CDR3 is 15 amino acids long. Deletions cut 0 bases from V and 8 bases from J, with 14 bases between. CDR1 is MGHDK and CDR2 is SYGVNS in the germline V gene. CDR3 in DNA: TGTGCCAGCAGTGAATATCGCACCGCTGGCGATGAGCAGTTCTTC. This encodes CASSEYRTAGDEQFF.

J is TRBJ2-1 and V is TRBV11-3; 10 bases line up with TRBD2. CDR1 SGHNT and CDR2 YENEEA come from the germline V gene. With V trimmed by 1 base and J by 8 bases, 8 bases remained unmatched. The CDR3 spans 16 residues. The CDR3 reads CASSLGTSGPLYEQFF. The CDR3 DNA reads as TGTGCCAGCAGCTTAGGGACTAGCGGACCCCTATATGAGCAGTTCTTC.

V gene TRBV6-5 combines with J gene TRBJ1-5, with unresolved D. Trimming left V 5 bases short and J 1 base short, with 3 bases between. From germline, CDR1 is MNHEY and CDR2 SVGAGI. CDR3 length equals 12 residues. DNA for the CDR3: TGTGCCAGCAGTCTCAGCAATCAGCCCCAGCATTTT. It encodes CASSLSNQPQHF.

V is TRBV6-5 and J is TRBJ2-1; D assignment may be TRBD1 or TRBD2 (6 bases each). The CDR3 runs to 15 residues. CDR1 is MNHEY and CDR2 is SVGAGI in the germline V gene. The V and J ends lost 7 bases and 4 bases respectively, with 17 bases between them. The CDR3, as DNA: TGTGCCAGCAACACCGTGGGGGGCCGGTACAATGAGCAGTTCTTC. It yields the protein CASNTVGGRYNEQFF.

This chain uses TRBV10-1 with TRBJ2-7; perhaps TRBD2 as D (5 bases). Trimming stripped 6 bases from V and 2 bases from J, with 17 bases between. CDR3 length equals 15 residues. Germline assignment: CDR1 WNHNN and CDR2 SYGVQD (reference sequence). In nucleotides, the CDR3 is TGCGCCAGCAGGGACCCAGTGGGAGTACCCTACGAGCAGTACGTC. As protein: CASRDPVGVPYEQYV.

This clone was recorded once. The chain couples TRBV5-1 to TRBJ2-1, with 11 bases identical to TRBD1. With V trimmed by 4 bases and J by 0 bases, 3 bases remained unmatched. This CDR3 spans 16 amino acids. Germline V CDR1 and CDR2: SGHRS, YFSETQ. Written as DNA, the CDR3 is TGCGCCAGCAGCCCCGGACAGGGGGCCTCCTACAATGAGCAGTTCTTC. Encoded protein: CASSPGQGASYNEQFF.

The chain links TRBV5-1 to TRBJ1-5; D remains unclear. Trimming took 0 bases from V and 2 from J, leaving 12 bases between them. CDR1 SGHRS and CDR2 YFSETQ come from the germline V gene. There are 16 residues in the CDR3. The CDR3: CASSLGGGDGNQPQHF. The CDR3 DNA is TGCGCCAGCAGCTTGGGAGGAGGTGACGGCAATCAGCCCCAGCATTTT.

This clone has a handful of counts. This sequence joins TRBV11-2 and TRBJ1-1, with 8 nucleotides matching TRBD1. Germline assignment: CDR1 SGHAT and CDR2 FQNNGV. V was clipped by 5 bases and J by 3 bases; unmatched bases: 5. The CDR3 has 14 amino acids. DNA of the CDR3: TGTGCCAGCAGCCGACAGGGGAATCACACTGAAGCTTTCTTT. Translating it yields CASSRQGNHTEAFF.

The chain has TRBV19 and TRBJ1-3, with a possible D match to TRBD1 (5 bases). This CDR3 is 14 amino acids long. Germline V gene data show CDR1 as LNHDA and CDR2 as SQIVND (reference sequence). V gave up 5 bases and J gave up 2 bases, with 10 bases separating them. The CDR3 coding sequence is TGTGCCAGTAGTGGCAGGGAAGCTGGAAACACCATATATTTT. Protein: CASSGREAGNTIYF.

This chain joins TRBV7-9 and TRBJ1-1; D ambiguous. V lost 4 bases and J 11 bases, leaving 11 bases between the germline ends. This CDR3 comprises 11 residues. Germline values: CDR1 SEHNR, CDR2 FQNEAQ (reference sequence). CDR3 region: CASSSLGPAFF. CDR3 DNA: TGTGCCAGCAGCTCCCTGGGTCCGGCTTTCTTT.

The CDR3 DNA sequence: TGTGCCAGCAGTTATTACAGCATCGGCGGCACAGATACGCAGTATTTT. Translated: CASSYYSIGGTDTQYF. This chain joins TRBV27 and TRBJ2-3; D gene ambiguous. Germline V lookup: CDR1 MNHEY, CDR2 SMNVEV (reference sequence). The CDR3 length is 16 residues. V was cut by 4 bases and J by 1 base, with 15 bases left in between.

The gene calls are TRBV7-2 and TRBJ1-6, with 8 bases lining up with TRBD1. The germline V gene encodes CDR1 SGHTA and CDR2 FQGNSA. The CDR3 has 15 amino acids. V trimming: 6 bases; J trimming: 5 bases; junction bases outside the gene matches: 6. CDR3 loop: CASSSMDRDNSPLHF. CDR3 nucleotides: TGTGCCAGCAGTTCCATGGACAGGGATAATTCACCCCTCCACTTT. The whole variable domain, remainder taken from reference TRBV7-2 and TRBJ1-6, is GAGVSQSPSNKVTEKGKDVELRCDPISGHTALYWYRQSLGQGLEFLIYFQGNSAPDKSGLPSDRFSAERTGGSVSTLTIQRTQQEDSAVYLCASSSMDRDNSPLHFGNGTRLTVT.

In DNA, the CDR3 is TGTGCCAGCAGCTTAGACAGGGCCACAGATACGCAGTATTTT. Translating gives CASSLDRATDTQYF. The rearrangement uses TRBV11-3 and TRBJ2-3; tentative D call: TRBD1 (5 bases). V was cut by 0 bases and J by 2 bases, with 6 bases left in between. The germline V gene has CDR1 SGHNT and CDR2 YENEEA. This CDR3 has 14 residues.